A selection of T cell receptor beta chains follows, all from one sample in a study of cytomegalovirus exposure and HLA in healthy donors. Sequencing used immunoSEQ multiplex PCR; TCRdb keeps in-frame clones, though not all of them. The sample has approximately 140,000 clones, roughly 75% seen once. The source material was PBMCs. These receptor sequences come from a man aged 30 to 45 in good health and CMV-seronegative. Each CDR3 is given with its conserved first and last residue. D genes are given only for firm matches. The size field is filled for only some rows; it gives once, few, many or a size class.

D	J	size	V	DNA	CDR3
.	TRBJ2-7	.	TRBV27	TGTGCCAGCAGTTTATCGAGGTGGTACGAGCAGTACTTC	CASSLSRWYEQYF
.	TRBJ1-5	.	TRBV23-1	TGCGCCAGCAGTCAAGCGTCGTGTCTAGGCACCGAAAATCAGCCCCAGCATTTT	CASSQASCLGTENQPQHF
TRBD1	TRBJ1-2	.	TRBV6-5	TGTGCCAGCAGTTATAGGACAGGATCTCTTAATGGCTACACCTTC	CASSYRTGSLNGYTF
TRBD1	TRBJ2-7	.	TRBV29-1	TGCAGCGTTGAAGGTGGTAGGGGGCTAGATGGGTACGAGCAGTACTTC	CSVEGGRGLDGYEQYF
.	TRBJ1-4	.	TRBV7-9	TGTGCCAGCAGCCCACACGCCCTAGGGGATGAAAAACTGTTTTTT	CASSPHALGDEKLFF
.	TRBJ2-3	.	TRBV7-9	TGTGCCAGCAGCTTAGACTATGCCCCCACAGATACGCAGTATTTT	CASSLDYAPTDTQYF
.	TRBJ1-2	once	TRBV7-2	TGTGCCAGCAGCTTAGAAGGGGCAGGGAGGCCCAACTATGGCTACACCTTC	CASSLEGAGRPNYGYTF
.	TRBJ2-3	.	TRBV29-1	TGCAGCGTTGAGAAGGTGGCGGGACCCACAGATACGCAGTATTTT	CSVEKVAGPTDTQYF
.	TRBJ2-4	.	TRBV15	TGTGCCACCAGCAGAGATAAGGGGAAAAACATTCAGTACTTC	CATSRDKGKNIQYF
.	TRBJ1-1	many	TRBV6-5	TGTGCCAGCAGACAGGGCCCGAACACTGAAGCTTTCTTT	CASRQGPNTEAFF
TRBD1	TRBJ2-7	.	TRBV9	TGTGCCAGCAGCGCCGACAGGGGAATGCCGACCGAGCAGTACTTC	CASSADRGMPTEQYF
.	TRBJ1-1	.	TRBV7-9	TGTTCCAGCAGCTCGGGGGGGTCGGAAGCTTTCTTT	CSSSSGGSEAFF
TRBD2	TRBJ2-2	.	TRBV29-1	TGCAGCGTTGAAGGACTAGCGGGAGTAGAAACCGGGGAGCTGTTTTTT	CSVEGLAGVETGELFF
.	TRBJ2-7	.	TRBV12-2	TGTGCAAGTCGGCCTTCCCGAGGAAGTTGTTCCTACGAGCAGTACTTC	CASRPSRGSCSYEQYF
TRBD1	TRBJ2-7	.	TRBV30	TGTGCTTCAACCGGGACAGACTCCTACGAGCAGTACTTC	CASTGTDSYEQYF
.	TRBJ1-1	.	TRBV6-1	TGTGCCAGCTCCTCACCGGGGTTGCGCACTGAAGCTTTCTTT	CASSSPGLRTEAFF
.	TRBJ2-5	.	TRBV1	TGCACCAGCAGCCAAGATCCCAGGGGGGATCGGGAGACCCAGTACTTC	CTSSQDPRGDRETQYF
.	TRBJ1-2	.	TRBV7-8	TGTGCCAGCAGCTTAGGGCGGGCCGCCGCCGAAGGCTACACCTTC	CASSLGRAAAEGYTF
.	TRBJ2-7	.	TRBV6-5	TGTGCCAGCAGTGGAGACAGTTCCTACGAGCAGTACTTC	CASSGDSSYEQYF
.	TRBJ1-1	.	TRBV19	TGTGCCAGTAGTATTGGGAGATACATGAACACTGAAGCTTTCTTT	CASSIGRYMNTEAFF
.	TRBJ1-5	few	TRBV19	TGTGCCAGTAGTATAGTGGGGACACTCAGCAATCAGCCCCAGCATTTT	CASSIVGTLSNQPQHF
TRBD1	TRBJ2-6	.	TRBV5-1	TGCGCCAGCAGCTTGACCCTACAGGGGGCGGACGGGGCCAACGTCCTGACTTTC	CASSLTLQGADGANVLTF
TRBD2	TRBJ2-1	.	TRBV4-1	TGCGCCAGCAGCCAAGATGCCGGGACTAGCGGGGGGGGGTCCTACAATGAGCAGTTCTTC	CASSQDAGTSGGGSYNEQFF
.	TRBJ1-1	few	TRBV19	TGTGCCAGCGGACTTACTGAAGCTTTCTTT	CASGLTEAFF
.	TRBJ1-2	.	TRBV18	TGTGCCAGCTCACCAATCGAAGGAGAGGATGGCTACACCTTC	CASSPIEGEDGYTF
TRBD1	TRBJ1-2	.	TRBV11-2	TGTGCCAGCAGCTTTGGACAGGGTGTTGGACCGTCCTATGGCTACACCTTC	CASSFGQGVGPSYGYTF
.	TRBJ1-1	medium-sized	TRBV7-9	TGTGCCAGCAGCTCGCTCTGGGCGCGGAACACTGAAGCTTTCTTT	CASSSLWARNTEAFF
.	TRBJ2-7	.	TRBV13	TGTGCCAGCAGCTTATACGGGGGGCACGAGCAGTACTTC	CASSLYGGHEQYF
TRBD2	TRBJ2-3	.	TRBV7-2	TGTGCCAGCAGTTCATTAGCGGGGGGGCGGACGCAGTATTTT	CASSSLAGGRTQYF
TRBD1	TRBJ1-1	.	TRBV27	TGTGCCAGCAGTCAGAACAGGGGAAGGTTGGAAACTGAAGCTTTCTTT	CASSQNRGRLETEAFF
TRBD2	TRBJ2-1	.	TRBV29-1	TGCAGCGTTGGGGGGGCGGGAGGGGACTACAATGAGCAGTTCTTC	CSVGGAGGDYNEQFF
TRBD2	TRBJ2-3	.	TRBV6-6	TGTGCCAGCAGTCGCGGGGGTGTGAGCACAGATACGCAGTATTTT	CASSRGGVSTDTQYF
.	TRBJ1-2	.	TRBV28	TGTGCCAGCAGTCTAGGCCCCCGGGGGGACGGCTACACCTTC	CASSLGPRGDGYTF
TRBD1	TRBJ2-2	.	TRBV7-9	TGTGCCAACCCGGGACAGGGGTATTTTTTTAACACCGGGGAGCTGTTTTTT	CANPGQGYFFNTGELFF
.	TRBJ1-4	once	TRBV28	TGTGCCAGCAGTTTAGCTGGGGGGGGGCCGGGGGGTGAAAAACTGTTTTTT	CASSLAGGGPGGEKLFF
.	TRBJ1-5	.	TRBV6-1	TGTGCCAGCGCACTAGCGCAGCCCCAGCATTTT	CASALAQPQHF
.	TRBJ2-7	.	TRBV2	TGTGCCAGCAGTGCTCGTCTCGAGGGGTACTTC	CASSARLEGYF
TRBD2	TRBJ2-5	.	TRBV19	TGTGCCAGTAGTAGGGGGTTCGGGAGCGGGAACGGGGAGACCCAGTACTTC	CASSRGFGSGNGETQYF
TRBD1	TRBJ2-7	.	TRBV27	TGTGCCAGCAGTTTTAAAGGGACAGCCTTCTACGAGCAGTACTTC	CASSFKGTAFYEQYF
TRBD1	TRBJ1-5	.	TRBV28	TGTGCCAGCAGTTTAAACAGGGGCCTTAGCAATCAGCCCCAGCATTTT	CASSLNRGLSNQPQHF
TRBD1	TRBJ1-2	.	TRBV2	TGTGCCAGCAGTGTGACAGGGAACTATGGCTACACCTTC	CASSVTGNYGYTF
.	TRBJ2-5	few	TRBV6-6	TGTGCCAGCAGCCCAAAAGAGACCCAGTACTTC	CASSPKETQYF
.	TRBJ1-1	.	TRBV18	TGTGCCAGCTCCTTTGGGGCCGACACTGAAGCTTTCTTT	CASSFGADTEAFF
TRBD1	TRBJ2-7	.	TRBV6-1	TGTGCCAGCAGTGTACAGGGGGTAAGCTCCTACGAGCAGTACTTC	CASSVQGVSSYEQYF
TRBD2	TRBJ2-5	.	TRBV7-7	TGTGCCAGCAGCACGGGACTAGCGGGAGAGACCCAGTACTTC	CASSTGLAGETQYF